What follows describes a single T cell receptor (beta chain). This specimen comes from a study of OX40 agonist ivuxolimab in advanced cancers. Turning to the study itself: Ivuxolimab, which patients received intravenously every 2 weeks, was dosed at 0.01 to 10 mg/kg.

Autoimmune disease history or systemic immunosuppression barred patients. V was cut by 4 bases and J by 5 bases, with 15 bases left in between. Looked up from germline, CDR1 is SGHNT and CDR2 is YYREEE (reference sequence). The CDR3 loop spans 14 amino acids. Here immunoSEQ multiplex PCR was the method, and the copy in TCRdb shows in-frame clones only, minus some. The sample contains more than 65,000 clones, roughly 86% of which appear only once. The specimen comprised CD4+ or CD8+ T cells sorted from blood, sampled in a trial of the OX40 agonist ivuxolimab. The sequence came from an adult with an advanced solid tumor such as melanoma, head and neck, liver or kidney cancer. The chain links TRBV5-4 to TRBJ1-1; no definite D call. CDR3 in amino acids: CASSPGPSGTEAFF. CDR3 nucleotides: TGTGCCAGCAGCCCCGGGCCCTCGGGGACTGAAGCTTTCTTT.